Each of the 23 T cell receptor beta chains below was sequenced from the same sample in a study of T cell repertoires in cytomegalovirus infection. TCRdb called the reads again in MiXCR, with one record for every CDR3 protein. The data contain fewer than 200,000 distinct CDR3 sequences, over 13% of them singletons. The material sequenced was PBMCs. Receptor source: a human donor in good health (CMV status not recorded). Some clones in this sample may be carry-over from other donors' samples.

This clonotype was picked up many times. CDR3 in DNA: TGTGCCAGCAGGCTCACGGGGGACACTGAAGCTTTCTTT. This encodes CASRLTGDTEAFF. The genes are TRBV7-9 and TRBJ1-1; TRBD1 is a possible D gene (5 bases). V was cut by 6 bases and J by 3 bases, with 11 bases left in between. The CDR3 is 13 amino acids. CDR1 is SEHNR and CDR2 is FQNEAQ in the germline V gene (reference sequence). Full variable domain (remainder filled in from reference TRBV7-9 and TRBJ1-1): DTGVSQNPRHKITKRGQNVTFRCDPISEHNRLYWYRQTLGQGPEFLTYFQNEAQLEKSRLLSDRFSAERPKGSFSTLEIQRTEQGDSAMYLCASRLTGDTEAFFGQGTRLTVV.

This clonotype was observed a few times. Here the CDR3 DNA reads TGTGCCAGCCTAGCCGGGACAGACACCTACGAGCAGTACTTC. Translated, it gives CASLAGTDTYEQYF. J is TRBJ2-7 and V is TRBV28; the match to TRBD1 covers 7 bases. The J segment lost 2 bases and the V segment lost 8 bases, leaving 9 bases of the junction unmatched. This CDR3 spans 14 amino acids. Germline assignment: CDR1 MDHEN and CDR2 SYDVKM.

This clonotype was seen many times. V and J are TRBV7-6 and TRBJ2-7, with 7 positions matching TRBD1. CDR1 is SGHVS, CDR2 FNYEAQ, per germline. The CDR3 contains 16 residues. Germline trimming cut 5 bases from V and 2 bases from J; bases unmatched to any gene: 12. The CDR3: CASSPPTGTGPYEQYF. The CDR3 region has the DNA TGTGCCAGCAGCCCACCGACAGGGACGGGGCCCTACGAGCAGTACTTC.

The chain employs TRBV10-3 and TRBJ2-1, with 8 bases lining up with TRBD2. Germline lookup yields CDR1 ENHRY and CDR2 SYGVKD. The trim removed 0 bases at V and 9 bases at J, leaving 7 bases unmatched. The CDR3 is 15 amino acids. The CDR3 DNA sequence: TGTGCCATCAGTGAGTCCCAGCGGGAGCGAGCTGAGCAGTTCTTC. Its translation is CAISESQRERAEQFF.

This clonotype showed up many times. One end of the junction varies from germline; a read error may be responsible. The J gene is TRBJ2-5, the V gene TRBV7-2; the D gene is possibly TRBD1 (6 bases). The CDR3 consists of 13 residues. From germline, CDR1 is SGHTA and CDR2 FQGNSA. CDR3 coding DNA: TGTGCCAGCAGCCGGGACAAACAAGCGACCCAGTACTTC. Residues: CASSRDKQATQYF.

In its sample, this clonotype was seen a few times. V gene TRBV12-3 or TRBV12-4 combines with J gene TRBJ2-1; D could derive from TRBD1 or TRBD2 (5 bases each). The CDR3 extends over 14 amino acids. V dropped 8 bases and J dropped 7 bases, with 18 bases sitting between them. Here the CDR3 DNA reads TGTGCCAGCCTACGGACTCAGGGTGGGAATGAGCAGTTCTTC. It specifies CASLRTQGGNEQFF.

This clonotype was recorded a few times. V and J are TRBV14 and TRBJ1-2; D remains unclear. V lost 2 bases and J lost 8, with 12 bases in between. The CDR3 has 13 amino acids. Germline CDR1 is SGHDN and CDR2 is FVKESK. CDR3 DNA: TGTGCCAGCAGCCAACTGGGGAGGTCGGGCTACACCTTC. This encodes CASSQLGRSGYTF.

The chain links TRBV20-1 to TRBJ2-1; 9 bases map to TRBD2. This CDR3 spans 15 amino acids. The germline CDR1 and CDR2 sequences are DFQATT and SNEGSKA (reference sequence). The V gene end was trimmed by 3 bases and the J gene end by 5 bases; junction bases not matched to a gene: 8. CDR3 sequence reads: CSASPVSGSHNEQFF. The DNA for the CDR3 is TGCAGTGCTAGCCCCGTTAGCGGGAGCCACAATGAGCAGTTCTTC.

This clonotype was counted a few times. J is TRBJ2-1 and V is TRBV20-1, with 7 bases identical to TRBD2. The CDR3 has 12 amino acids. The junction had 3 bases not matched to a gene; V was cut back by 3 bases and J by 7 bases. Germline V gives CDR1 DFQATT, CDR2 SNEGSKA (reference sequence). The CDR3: CSARWGGNEQFF. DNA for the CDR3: TGCAGTGCTAGGTGGGGGGGGAATGAGCAGTTCTTC.

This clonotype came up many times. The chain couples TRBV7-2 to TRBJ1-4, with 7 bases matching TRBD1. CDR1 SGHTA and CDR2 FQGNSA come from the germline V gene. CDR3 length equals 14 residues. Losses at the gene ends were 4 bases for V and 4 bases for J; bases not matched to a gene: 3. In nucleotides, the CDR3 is TGTGCCAGCAGCTCAGGGACAGTTAATGAAAAACTGTTTTTT. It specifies CASSSGTVNEKLFF. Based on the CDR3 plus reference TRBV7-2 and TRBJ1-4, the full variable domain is GAGVSQSPSNKVTEKGKDVELRCDPISGHTALYWYRQSLGQGLEFLIYFQGNSAPDKSGLPSDRFSAERTGGSVSTLTIQRTQQEDSAVYLCASSSGTVNEKLFFGSGTQLSVL.

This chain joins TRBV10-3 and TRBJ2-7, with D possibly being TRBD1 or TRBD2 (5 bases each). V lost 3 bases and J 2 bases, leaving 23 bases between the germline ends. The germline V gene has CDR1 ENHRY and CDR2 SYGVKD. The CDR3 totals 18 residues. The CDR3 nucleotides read TGTGCCATCAGTGACCCTCTCGGGAACCTAAGGACAACCTACGAGCAGTACTTC. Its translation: CAISDPLGNLRTTYEQYF.

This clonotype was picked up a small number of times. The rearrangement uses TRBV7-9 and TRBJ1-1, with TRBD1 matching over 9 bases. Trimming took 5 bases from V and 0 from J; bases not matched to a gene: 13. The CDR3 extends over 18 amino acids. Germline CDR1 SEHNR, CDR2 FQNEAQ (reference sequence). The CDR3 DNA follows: TGTGCCAGCAGCCCACACACAGGGGGCGACGGCATGAACACTGAAGCTTTCTTT. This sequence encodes CASSPHTGGDGMNTEAFF.

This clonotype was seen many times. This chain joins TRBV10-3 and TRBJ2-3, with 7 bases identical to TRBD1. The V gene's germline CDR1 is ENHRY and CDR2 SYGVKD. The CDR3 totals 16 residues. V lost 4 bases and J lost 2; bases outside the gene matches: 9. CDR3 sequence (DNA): TGTGCCATCAGTGCGTTACAGGGGACCCCCACAGATACGCAGTATTTT. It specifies CAISALQGTPTDTQYF.

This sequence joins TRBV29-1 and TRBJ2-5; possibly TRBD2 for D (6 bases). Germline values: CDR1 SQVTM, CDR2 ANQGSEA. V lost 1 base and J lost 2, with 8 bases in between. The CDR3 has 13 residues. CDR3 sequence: CSVEGTTQETQYF. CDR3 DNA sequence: TGCAGCGTTGAAGGGACTACGCAAGAGACCCAGTACTTC.

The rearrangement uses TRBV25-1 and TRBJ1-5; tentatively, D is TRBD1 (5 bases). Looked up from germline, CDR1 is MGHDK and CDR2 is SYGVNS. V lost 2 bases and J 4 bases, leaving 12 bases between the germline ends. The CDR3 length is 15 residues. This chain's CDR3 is CASSEGRTTNQPQHF. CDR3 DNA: TGTGCCAGCAGTGAAGGGAGGACAACAAATCAGCCCCAGCATTTT.

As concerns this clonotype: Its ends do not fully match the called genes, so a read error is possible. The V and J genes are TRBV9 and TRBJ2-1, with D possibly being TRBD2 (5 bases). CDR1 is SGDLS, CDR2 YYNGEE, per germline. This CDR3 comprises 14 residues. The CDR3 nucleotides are TGTGCCAGTAGCGTAGAAACGCCTCGGGATGAGCAGTTCTTC. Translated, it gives CASSVETPRDEQFF.

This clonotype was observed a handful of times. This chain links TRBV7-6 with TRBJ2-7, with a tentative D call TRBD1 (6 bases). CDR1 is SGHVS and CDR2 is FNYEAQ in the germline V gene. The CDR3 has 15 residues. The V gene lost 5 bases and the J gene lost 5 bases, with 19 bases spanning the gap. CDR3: CASSPPGRGSDEQYF. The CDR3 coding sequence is TGTGCCAGCAGCCCTCCGGGCAGGGGATCAGACGAGCAGTACTTC.

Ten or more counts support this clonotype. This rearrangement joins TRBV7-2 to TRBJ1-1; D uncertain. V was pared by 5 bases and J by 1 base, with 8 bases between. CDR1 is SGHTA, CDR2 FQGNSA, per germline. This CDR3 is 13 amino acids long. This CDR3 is CASSRRANTEAFF. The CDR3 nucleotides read TGTGCCAGCAGCCGTCGCGCGAACACTGAAGCTTTCTTT.

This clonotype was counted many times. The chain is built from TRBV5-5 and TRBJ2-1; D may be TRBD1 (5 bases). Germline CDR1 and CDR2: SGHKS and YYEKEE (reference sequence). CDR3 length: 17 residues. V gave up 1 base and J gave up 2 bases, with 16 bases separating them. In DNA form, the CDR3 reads TGTGCCAGCAGCTTGCCTCGACAGTCAAGCCCCTACAATGAGCAGTTCTTC. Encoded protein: CASSLPRQSSPYNEQFF.

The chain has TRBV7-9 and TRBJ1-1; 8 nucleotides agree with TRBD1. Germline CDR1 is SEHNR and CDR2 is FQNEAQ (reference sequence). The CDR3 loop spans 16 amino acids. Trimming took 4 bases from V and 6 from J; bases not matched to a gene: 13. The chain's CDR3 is CASSSRDRQSSAEAFF. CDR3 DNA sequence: TGTGCCAGCAGCTCACGGGACAGGCAATCGAGCGCTGAAGCTTTCTTT.

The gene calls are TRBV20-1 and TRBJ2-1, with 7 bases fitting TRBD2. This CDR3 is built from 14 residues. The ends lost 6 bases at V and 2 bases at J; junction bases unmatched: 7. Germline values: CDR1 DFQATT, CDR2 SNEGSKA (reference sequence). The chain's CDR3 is CSAPGRNPYNEQFF. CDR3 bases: TGCAGTGCCCCCGGGAGGAACCCCTACAATGAGCAGTTCTTC.

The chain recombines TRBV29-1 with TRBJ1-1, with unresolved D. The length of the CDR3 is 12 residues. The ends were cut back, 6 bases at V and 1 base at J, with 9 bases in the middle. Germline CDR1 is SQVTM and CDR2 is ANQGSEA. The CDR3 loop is CSVKDGNTEAFF. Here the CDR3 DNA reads TGCAGCGTGAAGGACGGGAACACTGAAGCTTTCTTT.

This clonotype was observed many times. CDR3 sequence: CASSIGAAEQFF. In DNA, the CDR3 is TGTGCCAGTAGTATAGGAGCGGCTGAGCAGTTCTTC. This chain links TRBV19 with TRBJ2-1; weak D call: TRBD2 (5 bases). V lost 1 base to trimming and J lost 9 bases, with 7 bases between them. There are 12 residues in the CDR3. Germline CDR1 is LNHDA and CDR2 is SQIVND (reference sequence). Based on the CDR3 plus reference TRBV19 and TRBJ2-1, the full variable domain is DGGITQSPKYLFRKEGQNVTLSCEQNLNHDAMYWYRQDPGQGLRLIYYSQIVNDFQKGDIAEGYSVSREKKESFPLTVTSAQKNPTAFYLCASSIGAAEQFFGPGTRLTVL.